These T cell receptor beta chains were read from a single sample in a study of T cell responses to AZD1222 COVID-19 vaccine. The table came from immunoSEQ multiplex PCR; TCRdb's copy has only in-frame clones and leaves some out. Of nearly 80,000 clones listed, around 82% are singletons. The sample consisted of peripheral blood, taken on day 0 of AZD1222 vaccination. The receptors here all came from an adult in good health. Each CDR3 is given with its conserved first and last residue.

TRBV5-6 CASSLGRIRLTEAFF
TRBV24-1 CATSDSATRQPQHF
TRBV27 CASSIPGQGFELSYEQYF
TRBV10-2 CASSEETTGNTIYF
TRBV7-9 CASSLLPSAFGANVLTF
TRBV7-9 CASSSGLAYEQYF
TRBV4-2 CASSHQTGAESLHF
TRBV15 CATSRDSRGSLAKNIQYF
TRBV29-1 CSVEGQGLDEQYF
TRBV18 CASSKLAGGPHNEQFF
TRBV5-1 CASSFGSDTGELFF
TRBV10-3 CAIQDREDSYEQYF
TRBV6-1 CASSARRGSGLAGLNEQFF
TRBV5-1 CATQRGGSGANVLTF
TRBV28 CASSTGFREKLFF
TRBV3-1/TRBV3-2 CASSPPGRNYSPLHF
TRBV5-1 CASSSDRAHEKLFF
TRBV10-3 CAISEYSGANVLTF
TRBV5-1 CASSLGGTHHEGGYTF
TRBV6-5 CASSYSGTNSYEQYF
TRBV2 CASKGTSGPPGETQYF
TRBV11-2 CASSPTGGTQPQHF
TRBV7-8 CASSQRAGGTYNEQFF
TRBV5-1 CASSSDSGTGGIRTEAFF
TRBV3-1/TRBV3-2 CASGRTANTEAFF
TRBV6-5 CASTGRMNTEAFF
TRBV6-5 CASSRSRRGSTEAFF
TRBV7-8 CASSPNFGGKQYF
TRBV5-5 CASSSAGGRVYNEQFF
TRBV28 CASLRRETRVREAFF
TRBV6-1 CASSDPLGRQFF
TRBV6-5 CASSRGTEQYF
TRBV18 CASSPVQGANEQYF
TRBV6-1 CASSLVGARTEAFF
TRBV7-9 CASSSAGTENTEAFF
TRBV19 CASSSESGQINSPLHF
TRBV7-8 CASSSLRGTEAFF
TRBV6-5 CASSYGRRDNSPLHF
TRBV4-1 CASSQAPGEQPQHF
TRBV5-1 CASSFRQGADYGYTF
TRBV7-9 CASTEGQGTGELFF